This TCR beta chain was captured by sequencing in a study of T cells after posttransplantation cyclophosphamide (dated by TCRdb to the mid-2010s). For context, the study as a whole: Using TRB sequencing, the study followed how the T cell repertoire rebuilt after myeloablative bone marrow transplantation with posttransplantation cyclophosphamide given as GVHD prophylaxis. Samples from under 40 PTCy-treated patients and approximately 15 related bone marrow donors of those patients were subjected to antigen receptor sequencing. TRB sequencing was performed on blood from all 35 or so PTCy patients with 1-year posttransplant specimens. TRB sequencing was also done on up to about 3 additional blood samples from 2 to 5.2 years after transplant in 3 patients, and on pretransplant blood from a handful of patients. Because TRA and TRB clonality correlated tightly in roughly nine samples, the subsequent TCR analyses were limited to TRB only. Public TRB sequences were searched against a database of over 3,600 sequences associated with responses to pathogens, tumor antigens, self-antigens and alloantigens. The paper as a whole reports these results and caveats: Donor-recipient similarity was low at 1-2 months but rose over the first year, and later blood repertoires were often dominated by donor CD8+ memory clones. The TRB repertoires of T cells infiltrating skin or GI tract showed only limited overlap with the TRB repertoires of T cells in blood. Across approximately 41 patients, TRB clonality was highly associated with recipient CMV seropositivity and CMV reactivation, and PTCy diversity was similar to diversity in CNI/methotrexate controls.

The control cohort was 11 patients given myeloablative marrow transplants with methotrexate plus a calcineurin inhibitor, sampled 1 year after transplant. Peripheral blood and bone marrow mononuclear cells were isolated by Ficoll-Hypaque density centrifugation and were cryopreserved. The CDR3 starts with the cysteine, ends with the phenylalanine, and has 15 residues. Here the CDR3 DNA is all that survives: 45 bases in frame from base 1. CDR1 and CDR2 (MNHEY, SMNVEV) derive from the germline V gene (reference sequence). Trimming removed 2 bases from V and 3 bases from J, leaving 13 bases between the germline ends. Genomic DNA was used for TRB sequencing, which was performed with the immunoSEQ assay at survey resolution or with the hsTCRB kit. On the study's bioinformatics: Initial read processing used immunoSEQ software, and repertoire analyses used the LymphoSeq R package. Clonality was computed as 1 minus normalized Shannon entropy, and a Gini coefficient was also calculated for each TRB dataset. To infer phenotypes in unsorted samples, TRB sequences from sorted subsets of the recipient or donor were mapped onto unsorted samples from the same recipient. Not all clones reach the TCRdb copy of this immuneACCESS table, which keeps in-frame sequences only. Checked studies attribute under half of the gap to unresolved V genes and leave the rest unexplained. V, J and clone size were drawn from that table, and D and trimming were deduced from the DNA. Across this sample there are 15,000 to 20,000 clones, with more than 75% seen only once. About 4% of the sample is held by the ten biggest clonotypes.

A remark on this clone: This clone's antigen is unknown. It has no much larger one-base neighbor in the sample; base qualities were not kept.

The sample consisted of PBMCs, taken after an allogeneic stem cell transplant with a calcineurin inhibitor and methotrexate. The rearrangement combines TRBV27 with TRBJ1-1; 5 matching bases give a weak D call of TRBD1. The TCR originated in a male patient aged 45-59 years who received an allogeneic stem cell transplant from an unrelated donor, was CMV-positive, and had chronic GVHD only. Once a transplant has taken place, some T cells may be donor derived. The CDR3 has the sequence CASSLSTGIYTEAFF. The base sequence is TGTGCCAGCAGTTTAAGTACAGGAATTTACACTGAAGCTTTCTTT.